A selection of T cell receptor beta chains follows, all from one sample in a study of cytomegalovirus exposure and HLA in healthy donors. TCRdb's table, derived via immunoSEQ multiplex PCR, lists solely in-frame clones and lacks some. The repertoire has about 160,000 clones, roughly 87% of them found once; the top ten carry 0.65% to 0.9%. Input material: PBMCs. The origin of the receptors is a woman in her 30s in good health and CMV-seronegative. The CDR3 runs from the conserved cysteine through the conserved F or W. Each record gives: D gene, J gene, clone size, V gene, CDR3 DNA, CDR3 protein. A D gene is named only where the DNA matches it firmly. Clone size is shown for a subset of rows, as once, few, many or a class of expanded clone.

d_call: NA
j_call: TRBJ2-1
clone_size: NA
v_call: TRBV7-3
cdr3_nt: TGTGCCAGCAGCCAAGGGGACTCGTACTACAATGAGCAGTTCTTC
cdr3_aa: CASSQGDSYYNEQFF

d_call: NA
j_call: TRBJ1-1
clone_size: NA
v_call: TRBV5-1
cdr3_nt: TGCGCCAGCAGCCTCTGGGGGGGGACGTACCTAATGGAAGCTTTCTTT
cdr3_aa: CASSLWGGTYLMEAFF

d_call: NA
j_call: TRBJ1-1
clone_size: few
v_call: TRBV12-5
cdr3_nt: TGTGCTAGTGGCCGGGACTTGAACACTGAAGCTTTCTTT
cdr3_aa: CASGRDLNTEAFF

d_call: NA
j_call: TRBJ1-5
clone_size: few
v_call: TRBV2
cdr3_nt: TGTGCCAGCAGTGTGGACAGAAATCAGCCCCAGCATTTT
cdr3_aa: CASSVDRNQPQHF

d_call: NA
j_call: TRBJ1-2
clone_size: NA
v_call: TRBV30
cdr3_nt: TGTGCCTGGAGGCCTCCGGGACTAGGGGGGCAGCACACCTTC
cdr3_aa: CAWRPPGLGGQHTF

d_call: NA
j_call: TRBJ2-3
clone_size: NA
v_call: TRBV5-4
cdr3_nt: TGTGCCAGCAGCTTAGGTTCGGGGGTACCCACAGATACGCAGTATTTT
cdr3_aa: CASSLGSGVPTDTQYF

d_call: TRBD1
j_call: TRBJ1-2
clone_size: NA
v_call: TRBV7-9
cdr3_nt: TGTTCCAGCAGGTCTTCGGGACAGCATGGCTACACCTTC
cdr3_aa: CSSRSSGQHGYTF

d_call: NA
j_call: TRBJ1-1
clone_size: few
v_call: TRBV6-6
cdr3_nt: TGTGCCAGCAGTTACTCGGAGGGTACTGAAGCTTTCTTT
cdr3_aa: CASSYSEGTEAFF

d_call: TRBD1
j_call: TRBJ1-4
clone_size: once
v_call: TRBV7-9
cdr3_nt: TGTGCCAGCAGTCAGATCACCGGGACAGGGGATAATGAAAAACTGTTTTTT
cdr3_aa: CASSQITGTGDNEKLFF

d_call: NA
j_call: TRBJ2-7
clone_size: NA
v_call: TRBV5-6
cdr3_nt: TGTGCCAGCAGCTTGAGGCAGGGCCCCTACGAGCAGTACTTC
cdr3_aa: CASSLRQGPYEQYF

d_call: NA
j_call: TRBJ2-1
clone_size: NA
v_call: TRBV5-4
cdr3_nt: TGTGCCAGCAGCTTAGGGCAGGGCGCCTACAATGAGCAGTTCTTC
cdr3_aa: CASSLGQGAYNEQFF

d_call: NA
j_call: TRBJ2-1
clone_size: NA
v_call: TRBV7-2
cdr3_nt: TGTGCCAGCAGCCCTCCCCTCAATGAGCAGTTCTTC
cdr3_aa: CASSPPLNEQFF

d_call: NA
j_call: TRBJ1-5
clone_size: NA
v_call: TRBV29-1
cdr3_nt: TGCAGCGTTGCGGGAGGGGACCAGCCCCAGCATTTT
cdr3_aa: CSVAGGDQPQHF

d_call: TRBD2
j_call: TRBJ2-6
clone_size: NA
v_call: TRBV9
cdr3_nt: TGTGCCAGCAGCGTAGGAGCGGGGGCTGGGGCCAACGTCCTGACTTTC
cdr3_aa: CASSVGAGAGANVLTF

d_call: TRBD2
j_call: TRBJ2-1
clone_size: NA
v_call: TRBV6-6
cdr3_nt: TGTGCCAGCAGTAGGTTAGCGGGAGACTACAATGAGCAGTTCTTC
cdr3_aa: CASSRLAGDYNEQFF

d_call: TRBD2
j_call: TRBJ2-7
clone_size: once
v_call: TRBV28
cdr3_nt: TGTGCCAGCAGTTTCCCCACTAGCGGAACCTACGAGCAGTACTTC
cdr3_aa: CASSFPTSGTYEQYF

d_call: NA
j_call: TRBJ1-2
clone_size: NA
v_call: TRBV4-1
cdr3_nt: TGCGCCAGCAGCCAAGAGGGGGGGCCCAATGGCTACACCTTC
cdr3_aa: CASSQEGGPNGYTF

d_call: NA
j_call: TRBJ2-7
clone_size: NA
v_call: TRBV14
cdr3_nt: TGTGCCAGCAGCCAACATGGTATTCGAGGCGGCGAGCAGTACTTC
cdr3_aa: CASSQHGIRGGEQYF

d_call: TRBD2
j_call: TRBJ2-7
clone_size: NA
v_call: TRBV12-5
cdr3_nt: TGTGCTAGCGCACGGGGGGGCTCCTACGAGCAGTACTTC
cdr3_aa: CASARGGSYEQYF

d_call: TRBD2
j_call: TRBJ2-3
clone_size: NA
v_call: TRBV7-6
cdr3_nt: TGTGCCAGCAGCTCCCGACTAGCGGGAGGGAGGGATACGCAGTATTTT
cdr3_aa: CASSSRLAGGRDTQYF

d_call: NA
j_call: TRBJ1-4
clone_size: NA
v_call: TRBV19
cdr3_nt: TGTGCCAGTAGTATAGGTCCCAGTGGCGAAAAACTGTTTTTT
cdr3_aa: CASSIGPSGEKLFF

d_call: TRBD2
j_call: TRBJ2-5
clone_size: NA
v_call: TRBV4-2
cdr3_nt: TGTGCCAGCAGCCAAGTAGCGGGGGACTTGGGAGAGACCCAGTACTTC
cdr3_aa: CASSQVAGDLGETQYF

d_call: TRBD2
j_call: TRBJ2-1
clone_size: NA
v_call: TRBV19
cdr3_nt: TGTGCCAGTAATGCTCCGGGACTAGTCGCGTTCTTC
cdr3_aa: CASNAPGLVAFF

d_call: NA
j_call: TRBJ1-1
clone_size: NA
v_call: TRBV14
cdr3_nt: TGTGCCAGCAGCCCCCCGGTGGAGGGTGTCTTAGCTTTCTTT
cdr3_aa: CASSPPVEGVLAFF

d_call: TRBD1
j_call: TRBJ2-5
clone_size: NA
v_call: TRBV7-2
cdr3_nt: TGTGCCAGCAGCGTAGGACAGGGGCTACAAGAGACCCAGTACTTC
cdr3_aa: CASSVGQGLQETQYF

d_call: NA
j_call: TRBJ1-2
clone_size: once
v_call: TRBV7-9
cdr3_nt: TGTGCCAGCACCCCCCCGGTGGGGCCGGTCTATGGCTACACCTTC
cdr3_aa: CASTPPVGPVYGYTF

d_call: NA
j_call: TRBJ2-1
clone_size: few
v_call: TRBV6-1
cdr3_nt: TGTGCCAGTTCGACAGCGAACAATGAGCAGTTCTTC
cdr3_aa: CASSTANNEQFF

d_call: NA
j_call: TRBJ2-3
clone_size: NA
v_call: TRBV5-6
cdr3_nt: TGTGCCAGCAGCTTATCCGGGGGCACAGATACGCAGTATTTT
cdr3_aa: CASSLSGGTDTQYF

d_call: TRBD1
j_call: TRBJ1-4
clone_size: few
v_call: TRBV18
cdr3_nt: TGTGCCAGCTCGGGACAGGGTAGGGAAAAACTGTTTTTT
cdr3_aa: CASSGQGREKLFF

d_call: TRBD1
j_call: TRBJ1-4
clone_size: NA
v_call: TRBV2
cdr3_nt: TGTGCCAGCAGTTGGGACAGGTTTGAAAAACTGTTTTTT
cdr3_aa: CASSWDRFEKLFF

d_call: NA
j_call: TRBJ2-7
clone_size: NA
v_call: TRBV2
cdr3_nt: TGTGCCAGCAGAGAAGGACAATACCTATACGAGCAGTACTTC
cdr3_aa: CASREGQYLYEQYF

d_call: NA
j_call: TRBJ1-3
clone_size: NA
v_call: TRBV5-1
cdr3_nt: TGCGCCAGCAGCTCGCTGACTGGATTCTCTGGAAACACCATATATTTT
cdr3_aa: CASSSLTGFSGNTIYF

d_call: TRBD2
j_call: TRBJ2-5
clone_size: NA
v_call: TRBV5-1
cdr3_nt: TGCGCCAGCAGCCCCCAAGCGGGAGGAGAGACCCAGTACTTC
cdr3_aa: CASSPQAGGETQYF

d_call: TRBD1
j_call: TRBJ2-1
clone_size: NA
v_call: TRBV19
cdr3_nt: TGTGCCAGTATCCGAAAGACAGGGGACACCCTCTACAATGAGCAGTTCTTC
cdr3_aa: CASIRKTGDTLYNEQFF

d_call: TRBD1
j_call: TRBJ1-4
clone_size: NA
v_call: TRBV19
cdr3_nt: TGTGCCAGTAGTTCGACAGGGTTGACTAATGAAAAACTGTTTTTT
cdr3_aa: CASSSTGLTNEKLFF

d_call: TRBD2
j_call: TRBJ2-7
clone_size: NA
v_call: TRBV7-2
cdr3_nt: TGTGCCAGCAGCTTGACTAGCGGGGGGGCCAGGTCCTACGAGCAGTACTTC
cdr3_aa: CASSLTSGGARSYEQYF

d_call: NA
j_call: TRBJ1-1
clone_size: few
v_call: TRBV11-2
cdr3_nt: TGTGCCAGCAGCTTACAAAACACTGAAGCTTTCTTT
cdr3_aa: CASSLQNTEAFF

d_call: TRBD2
j_call: TRBJ2-1
clone_size: NA
v_call: TRBV27
cdr3_nt: TGTGCCAGCAGTTTTGCGGCGGGAGGGCCTATCTATGAGCAGTTCTTC
cdr3_aa: CASSFAAGGPIYEQFF

d_call: NA
j_call: TRBJ2-1
clone_size: once
v_call: TRBV27
cdr3_nt: TGTGCCAGCAGTTCAACCTACAATGAGCAGTTCTTC
cdr3_aa: CASSSTYNEQFF

d_call: NA
j_call: TRBJ1-6
clone_size: NA
v_call: TRBV6-6
cdr3_nt: TGTGCCAGCAGTTACCAGGGCCGGCGAGATTCACCCCTCCACTTT
cdr3_aa: CASSYQGRRDSPLHF

d_call: TRBD1
j_call: TRBJ1-2
clone_size: NA
v_call: TRBV19
cdr3_nt: TGTGCCAGTAGTACCGCCGGGACAGGGTTTAGTGGCACCTTC
cdr3_aa: CASSTAGTGFSGTF

d_call: TRBD2
j_call: TRBJ2-1
clone_size: NA
v_call: TRBV7-6
cdr3_nt: TGTGCCAGCAGCTTAGCGCTCCGGGGGGGGTCCTCCTACAATGAGCAGTTCTTC
cdr3_aa: CASSLALRGGSSYNEQFF

d_call: NA
j_call: TRBJ2-5
clone_size: NA
v_call: TRBV5-1
cdr3_nt: TGCGCCAGCAGCGCCCTCGTGGGCTCAGAGGAGACCCAGTACTTC
cdr3_aa: CASSALVGSEETQYF

d_call: NA
j_call: TRBJ1-4
clone_size: NA
v_call: TRBV5-4
cdr3_nt: TGTGCCAGCAGCGCGGTCCCAGGACAGCCGAATGAAAAACTGTTTTTT
cdr3_aa: CASSAVPGQPNEKLFF

d_call: NA
j_call: TRBJ1-2
clone_size: NA
v_call: TRBV6-5
cdr3_nt: TGTGCCAGCAGTCCCCTGGGGGGACTTTGGGGTGGCTACACCTTC
cdr3_aa: CASSPLGGLWGGYTF

d_call: TRBD2
j_call: TRBJ2-1
clone_size: NA
v_call: TRBV28
cdr3_nt: TGTGCCAGCAGTCCACATAGCGGGAGGGCCTACAATGAGCAGTTCTTC
cdr3_aa: CASSPHSGRAYNEQFF

d_call: NA
j_call: TRBJ2-1
clone_size: NA
v_call: TRBV6-5
cdr3_nt: TGTGCCAGCAGTTTGGCTACAGGACGCCCCTACAATGAGCAGTTCTTC
cdr3_aa: CASSLATGRPYNEQFF

d_call: TRBD1
j_call: TRBJ1-4
clone_size: NA
v_call: TRBV30
cdr3_nt: TGTGCCTTCAGGGGGCCGACGAAAAAACTGTTTTTT
cdr3_aa: CAFRGPTKKLFF

d_call: NA
j_call: TRBJ1-1
clone_size: NA
v_call: TRBV29-1
cdr3_nt: TGCAGCGTTAAGGGGTCCATCATGAACACTGAAGCTTTCTTT
cdr3_aa: CSVKGSIMNTEAFF

d_call: TRBD1
j_call: TRBJ1-4
clone_size: NA
v_call: TRBV5-1
cdr3_nt: TGCGCCAGCAGGCCGACAGGGAAGTCGAATGAAAAACTGTTTTTT
cdr3_aa: CASRPTGKSNEKLFF

d_call: NA
j_call: TRBJ2-7
clone_size: NA
v_call: TRBV4-1
cdr3_nt: TGCGCCAGCAGCCAAGGATTAGAATTTCCCTACGAGCAGTACTTC
cdr3_aa: CASSQGLEFPYEQYF

d_call: NA
j_call: TRBJ2-7
clone_size: NA
v_call: TRBV5-1
cdr3_nt: TGCGCCAGCAGCTTGGGGATTGCGGGGGCATTTTCCTACGAGCAGTACTTC
cdr3_aa: CASSLGIAGAFSYEQYF

d_call: TRBD1
j_call: TRBJ2-5
clone_size: NA
v_call: TRBV5-1
cdr3_nt: TGCGCCAGCAGGGTCGGGACAGGGGGCGTAGAGACCCAGTACTTC
cdr3_aa: CASRVGTGGVETQYF